The 14 T cell receptor beta chains reported below all come from one sample, sequenced in a study of blood T cell repertoires in COVID-19. Generated by immunoSEQ multiplex PCR, the TCRdb table keeps only in-frame clones and is missing some. The top ten hold 2.3% of the sample, which has about 270,000 clones, approximately 91% seen once. Sequenced sample: PBMCs or T cells enriched from blood (not recorded which). The source of these receptors is a middle-aged woman with acute COVID-19.

The rearrangement links TRBV5-4 to TRBJ2-1; 11 bases map to TRBD2. V shed 4 bases, J shed 5 bases, and the junction held 2 bases outside the gene matches. Germline CDR1 and CDR2: SGHNT and YYREEE (reference sequence). CDR3 size: 14 residues. The CDR3 spells CASSVTSGNNEQFF. The CDR3 DNA follows: TGTGCCAGCAGCGTGACTAGCGGGAACAATGAGCAGTTCTTC.

This clone has just one count. The chain combines TRBV7-2 with TRBJ2-7, with TRBD1 as a possible D gene (7 bases). The CDR3 runs to 15 residues. Deletions cut 1 base from V and 2 bases from J, with 12 bases between. Germline CDR1 is SGHTA and CDR2 is FQGNSA. The chain's CDR3 is CASSLGGTVAYEQYF. CDR3 sequence (DNA): TGTGCCAGCAGCTTAGGCGGGACAGTAGCCTACGAGCAGTACTTC. Looking up the rest from reference TRBV7-2 and TRBJ2-7 gives the full variable domain: GAGVSQSPSNKVTEKGKDVELRCDPISGHTALYWYRQSLGQGLEFLIYFQGNSAPDKSGLPSDRFSAERTGGSVSTLTIQRTQQEDSAVYLCASSLGGTVAYEQYFGPGTRLTVT.

This clone was seen a few times. J is TRBJ1-1 and V is TRBV7-2, with 9 nucleotides matching TRBD1. V lost 5 bases to trimming and J lost 1 base; unmatched junction nucleotides: 8. The CDR3 sequence is 16 residues long. Germline V CDR1 and CDR2: SGHTA, FQGNSA. The CDR3 DNA is TGTGCCAGCAGCCCTCGGACAGGGGAGGGGAACACTGAAGCTTTCTTT. It is translated as CASSPRTGEGNTEAFF.

CDR3 residues: CASSPSPGGRNEQFF. The CDR3 DNA follows: TGTGCCAGCAGTCCCTCTCCGGGGGGGCGGAATGAGCAGTTCTTC. This sequence joins TRBV28 and TRBJ2-1, with 8 bases that match TRBD2. V gave up 5 bases and J gave up 7 bases; unmatched junction bases: 10. Germline loops: CDR1 MDHEN, CDR2 SYDVKM. The CDR3 sequence is 15 residues long.

The chain recombines TRBV2 with TRBJ2-3; 7 positions agree with TRBD2. From germline, CDR1 is SNHLY and CDR2 FYNNEI. V shed 6 bases, J shed 1 base, and the junction held 10 bases outside the gene matches. This CDR3 has 16 amino acids. The CDR3 protein is CASSSRWGGGTDTQYF. The DNA for the CDR3 is TGTGCCAGCAGCTCCAGGTGGGGGGGTGGCACAGATACGCAGTATTTT.

The chain joins TRBV9 to TRBJ2-3; D might be TRBD1 (6 bases). Germline loops: CDR1 SGDLS, CDR2 YYNGEE. The CDR3 is made up of 14 amino acids. Trimming removed 3 bases from V and 1 base from J, with 9 bases in between. DNA for the CDR3: TGTGCCAGCAGCGGTGACAGGCGCACAGATACGCAGTATTTT. This gives the protein CASSGDRRTDTQYF.

The chain has TRBV18 and TRBJ2-7; possible D gene TRBD2, 7 bases. The CDR3 is 14 residues long. V shed 3 bases and J shed 2 bases, with 11 bases lying between them. Looked up from germline, CDR1 is KGHSH and CDR2 is LQKENI. The CDR3 DNA follows: TGTGCCAGCTCACCGGAGGGGGGGGCCTACGAGCAGTACTTC. Translated, it gives CASSPEGGAYEQYF.

The rearrangement joins TRBV6-2 or TRBV6-3 to TRBJ1-1; D unresolved. The CDR3 length is 13 residues. Germline V gene lookup returns CDR1 MNHEY and CDR2 SVGEGT. V lost 0 bases and J lost 3, with 5 bases in between. The CDR3 protein is CASSYSYYTEAFF. The DNA of the CDR3 is TGTGCCAGCAGTTACTCGTATTACACTGAAGCTTTCTTT.

V usage is TRBV10-3 and J usage is TRBJ1-4, with D unresolved. This CDR3 region has 16 residues. Germline-derived CDR1 and CDR2 are ENHRY and SYGVKD. V was pared by 11 bases and J by 1 base, with 20 bases between. In nucleotides, the CDR3 is TGTGCCTCCCGCGCCGCAAACGGGGAAACTAATGAAAAACTGTTTTTT. This codes for CASRAANGETNEKLFF.

The CDR3 loop is CASVEDRGHEQYF. Here the CDR3 DNA reads TGTGCCAGCGTCGAGGACAGGGGGCACGAGCAGTACTTC. The genes are TRBV12-3 or TRBV12-4 and TRBJ2-7; 11 bases are shared with TRBD1. The J segment lost 5 bases and the V segment lost 8 bases, leaving 5 bases of the junction unmatched. The CDR3 covers 13 residues.

The chain has TRBV5-4 and TRBJ1-2; TRBD1 matches at 11 bases. CDR1 and CDR2 from the germline V gene are SGHNT and YYREEE (reference sequence). The CDR3 totals 17 residues. The V and J ends lost 1 base and 1 base, in that order; junction bases with no gene match: 6. This chain's CDR3 is CASSLLGTGGFNYGYTF. Here the CDR3 DNA reads TGTGCCAGCAGCTTGTTGGGGACAGGGGGATTTAACTATGGCTACACCTTC.

The chain has TRBV5-1 and TRBJ2-7; TRBD1 is a possible D gene (5 bases). V shed 0 bases and J shed 6 bases, with 10 bases lying between them. This CDR3 contains 13 residues. Germline values: CDR1 SGHRS, CDR2 YFSETQ. In DNA, the CDR3 is TGCGCCAGCAGCTTGGGTTCAGGGCGCGAGCAGTACTTC. Its translation is CASSLGSGREQYF.

The J gene is TRBJ2-2, the V gene TRBV4-2; 9 bases map to TRBD1. Germline CDR1 and CDR2: LGHNA and YNFKEQ. Trimming removed 2 bases from V and 5 bases from J; junction bases left unmatched: 9. There are 17 residues in the CDR3. The CDR3 loop is CASSQQPGTGMTGELFF. CDR3 sequence (DNA): TGTGCCAGCAGCCAACAACCCGGGACAGGGATGACCGGGGAGCTGTTTTTT.

The chain is built from TRBV2 and TRBJ1-4; TRBD1 might be the D (5 bases). With 7 bases removed from V and 7 bases from J, the gap between germline ends came to 19 bases. The germline gives CDR1 SNHLY, CDR2 FYNNEI. The CDR3 loop spans 15 amino acids. The CDR3 DNA is TGTGCCAGCAAGGGGTCAGGAACAAACCCTGAAAAACTGTTTTTT. It yields the protein CASKGSGTNPEKLFF.